This T cell receptor beta chain came from a study of blood T cell repertoires in COVID-19. Study summary: Both acute and convalescent COVID-19 samples were obtained from the United States, Italy and Spain.

Recovery among Cohort 3 donors was established by two negative PCRs, clearance, or symptom resolution. Measured with immunoSEQ multiplex PCR; TCRdb has only the in-frame clones, and not every one. The data contain roughly 320,000 clones, approximately 84% of them seen just once; the ten biggest clones take up over 3.5%. The CDR3 is made up of 17 amino acids. V was pared by 2 bases and J by 15 bases, with 22 bases of the junction left unmatched. Germline lookup yields CDR1 SGHTS and CDR2 YDEGEE. Specimen: PBMCs or T cells enriched from blood (not recorded which). The V and J genes are TRBV5-8 and TRBJ2-1; 8 positions match TRBD1. This receptor was taken from a man in his thirties or forties who had recovered from COVID-19. The CDR3 DNA reads as TGTGCCAGCAGCTTCGAGCAGGGGGCGCTTTTAAAGACTTTCCTGTTCTTC. Protein: CASSFEQGALLKTFLFF.